This TCR beta chain appears in the sequencing data of a study of shared T cell receptors in the human thymus. Sequenced by immunoSEQ multiplex PCR; TCRdb stores in-frame clones only, minus some. The sample carries about 380,000 clones, more than 85% recorded once. CDR3 length: 17 amino acids. Germline V gene lookup returns CDR1 MGHRA and CDR2 YSYEKL. V was clipped by 7 bases and J by 0 bases; unmatched bases: 12. Specimen: thymocytes. J is TRBJ1-1 and V is TRBV4-1, with TRBD1 identical over 9 bases. This clonotype originated in a human donor. CDR3 DNA: TGCGCCAGCACCCCATTACTCGGGACAGGGATGAACACTGAAGCTTTCTTT. It encodes CASTPLLGTGMNTEAFF.